The TCR beta chain under discussion was sequenced for a study of identical twins. TCRdb re-called the 5' RACE reads through MiXCR, storing one row per CDR3 protein. The repertoire holds around 470,000 distinct CDR3 sequences, with 12% to 15% as singletons. In germline, CDR1 is DFQATT, CDR2 SNEGSKA (reference sequence). This CDR3 is built from 15 residues. Overall study findings and caveats: Invariant MAIT and iNKT cells could partly confound zero-insertion analyses.

Note on this clonotype: Its antigen remains unidentified. Sequence at one end of the junction differs from germline and may be a read error.

In addition, the sample was reused for a study of yellow fever vaccine responses in identical twins.

The receptor was isolated from a woman aged 18-29 years in good health. The chain has TRBV20-1 and TRBJ2-1; 8 bases are a match to TRBD2. Sequencing was done on a sample of CD4+ T cells sorted from blood. The CDR3 DNA reads TGCAGTGCTGGAGAGATAGCGGGAATAGGTAATGAGCAGTTCTTC. It encodes CSAGEIAGIGNEQFF.